A single sample gave rise to the 16 T cell receptor beta chains below, sequenced in a study of radiotherapy plus CTLA-4 blockade in lung cancer. TCRdb's table, derived via immunoSEQ multiplex PCR, lists solely in-frame clones and lacks some. The sample holds some 92,000 clones, approximately 85% seen once. The sample in question was peripheral blood, obtained from a patient treated with radiotherapy plus ipilimumab. These receptors all stem from a human donor with non-small cell lung cancer who had a partial response to radiotherapy plus ipilimumab.

This clone was observed once. CDR3 DNA: TGCGCCAGCAGCTTACGGACAGGGCGCTCCTACAATGAGCAGTTCTTC. Amino acid sequence: CASSLRTGRSYNEQFF. The V call is TRBV5-1, the J call TRBJ2-1, with 8 bases that match TRBD1. Germline V lookup: CDR1 SGHRS, CDR2 YFSETQ. CDR3 size: 16 residues. The V segment lost 2 bases and the J segment 0 bases; nucleotides outside the gene matches: 4.

This sequence joins TRBV15 and TRBJ2-5; 13 bases are a match to TRBD2. The CDR3 has 18 residues. The J segment lost 4 bases and the V segment lost 4 bases, leaving 12 bases of the junction unmatched. Germline V lookup: CDR1 LNHNV, CDR2 YYDKDF (reference sequence). The CDR3 sequence: CATSTGLAGVSGPETQYF. For the CDR3, the DNA is TGTGCCACCAGCACTGGACTAGCGGGAGTTTCGGGCCCAGAGACCCAGTACTTC.

The chain links TRBV5-1 to TRBJ2-2; TRBD2 matches 15 bases. Germline loops: CDR1 SGHRS, CDR2 YFSETQ. The ends lost 4 bases at V and 0 bases at J; junction bases unmatched: 7. This CDR3 has 19 amino acids. Here the CDR3 reads CASSPGLAGGISNTGELFF. DNA of the CDR3: TGCGCCAGCAGCCCGGGACTAGCGGGAGGAATCTCGAACACCGGGGAGCTGTTTTTT.

The rearrangement joins TRBV2 to TRBJ1-4; D unclear. Between the trimmed V and J ends, which lost 6 bases and 0 bases, there was a span of 8 bases. Germline CDR1 is SNHLY and CDR2 is FYNNEI. This CDR3 is built from 14 residues. This chain's CDR3 is CASRPRSTNEKLFF. The CDR3 DNA is TGTGCCAGCAGGCCGCGGTCAACTAATGAAAAACTGTTTTTT.

In its sample, this clone was seen once. Here the CDR3 reads CASSLIGTEVTDTQYF. In DNA, the CDR3 is TGTGCCAGCAGTTTAATCGGGACAGAAGTCACAGATACGCAGTATTTT. V usage is TRBV28 and J usage is TRBJ2-3; 7 nucleotides align to TRBD1. V trimming: 2 bases; J trimming: 2 bases; junction bases outside the gene matches: 7. CDR3 length: 16 residues. The germline CDR1 and CDR2 sequences are MDHEN and SYDVKM.

The V gene is TRBV27, the J gene TRBJ1-1, with D unresolved. This CDR3 has 16 amino acids. Germline V gives CDR1 MNHEY, CDR2 SMNVEV (reference sequence). V shed 0 bases and J shed 6 bases, with 17 bases lying between them. Written as DNA, the CDR3 is TGTGCCAGCAGTTTATCGATGGGGAGAGGAGGCTCTGAAGCTTTCTTT. As protein: CASSLSMGRGGSEAFF.

A few counts support this clone. CDR3 nucleotides: TGCAGTGGAGCTAGCGGGAGGGCGGAGACCCAGTACTTC. It specifies CSGASGRAETQYF. The chain is built from TRBV29-1 and TRBJ2-5; 12 bases fit TRBD2. Germline CDR1 reads SQVTM; CDR2 reads ANQGSEA. This CDR3 has 13 residues.

The rearrangement joins TRBV5-1 to TRBJ2-7; 7 bases agree with TRBD1. The CDR3 covers 15 residues. After removal of 1 base from V and 3 bases from J, the junction contained 7 bases not matched to a gene. Germline CDR1 and CDR2: SGHRS and YFSETQ. The CDR3 loop is CASSLLQGTYYEQYF. As DNA, the CDR3 is TGCGCCAGCAGCTTGTTACAGGGGACCTACTACGAGCAGTACTTC.

CDR3 amino acids: CASSLFMGGGTGGLIRYEQYF. CDR3 DNA: TGTGCCAGCAGTTTATTTATGGGAGGGGGGACAGGGGGGTTAATTAGGTACGAGCAGTACTTC. The J gene is TRBJ2-7, the V gene TRBV28; 11 nucleotides match TRBD1. CDR3 length equals 21 residues. Germline V CDR1 and CDR2: MDHEN, SYDVKM. With V trimmed by 1 base and J by 4 bases, 21 bases remained unmatched.

The chain uses TRBV5-5 and TRBJ1-4; TRBD1 is a possible D gene (6 bases). Deletions cut 0 bases from V and 5 bases from J, with 8 bases between. Germline CDR1 is SGHKS and CDR2 is YYEKEE (reference sequence). The CDR3 is made up of 14 amino acids. In nucleotides, the CDR3 is TGTGCCAGCAGCTTGGAGGGACACAATGAAAAACTGTTTTTT. This translates into CASSLEGHNEKLFF.

In its sample, this clone was seen a few times. The chain combines TRBV11-3 with TRBJ1-3; D remains unclear. CDR3 length: 16 amino acids. The ends were cut back, 5 bases at V and 5 bases at J, with 19 bases in the middle. Germline values: CDR1 SGHNT, CDR2 YENEEA. CDR3 amino acids: CASSRLIGGERNTIYF. CDR3 bases: TGTGCCAGCAGCCGCTTGATCGGCGGCGAACGAAACACCATATATTTT.

The V and J genes are TRBV19 and TRBJ2-5, with 7 bases lining up with TRBD1. The CDR3 has 16 residues. Germline assignment: CDR1 LNHDA and CDR2 SQIVND (reference sequence). Germline trimming cut 8 bases from V and 5 bases from J; bases unmatched to any gene: 17. CDR3 protein: CASRPRGSGRRETQYF. CDR3 DNA: TGTGCCAGTCGCCCCAGGGGGTCAGGGCGGCGGGAGACCCAGTACTTC.

The chain recombines TRBV28 with TRBJ2-7; 14 bases are a match to TRBD2. Looked up from germline, CDR1 is MDHEN and CDR2 is SYDVKM. Unmatched junction bases numbered 3, after V lost 6 bases and J lost 2 bases. The CDR3 has 15 amino acids. The CDR3 loop is CASRTGLAGAYEQYF. Here the CDR3 DNA reads TGTGCCAGCAGGACGGGACTAGCGGGAGCCTACGAGCAGTACTTC.

The chain carries TRBV19 and TRBJ2-3; D is perhaps TRBD1 (6 bases). The CDR3 spans 12 residues. CDR1 is LNHDA, CDR2 SQIVND, per germline (reference sequence). The V end was cut by 7 bases, the J end by 3 bases, with 8 bases between. DNA of the CDR3: TGTGCCAGTACCGACAGGACAGATACGCAGTATTTT. This gives the protein CASTDRTDTQYF.

The V call is TRBV28, the J call TRBJ1-6; D unclear. The CDR3 length is 13 residues. Germline CDR1 and CDR2: MDHEN and SYDVKM. V was clipped by 6 bases and J by 10 bases, with 13 bases between them. The CDR3 region has the DNA TGTGCCAGCAGCCCCCCAGGCTACTCACCCCTCCACTTT. Its translation: CASSPPGYSPLHF.

By proportion, this clone is medium-sized (0.01 to 0.1%). The chain has TRBV30 and TRBJ1-1, with TRBD1 as a possible D gene (6 bases). This CDR3 is built from 13 residues. CDR1 and CDR2 (germline): GTSNPN, SVGIG (reference sequence). V lost 3 bases to trimming and J lost 3 bases, with 11 bases between them. CDR3 sequence: CAWRTDRHTEAFF. The CDR3 coding sequence is TGTGCCTGGAGAACAGACAGGCACACTGAAGCTTTCTTT.